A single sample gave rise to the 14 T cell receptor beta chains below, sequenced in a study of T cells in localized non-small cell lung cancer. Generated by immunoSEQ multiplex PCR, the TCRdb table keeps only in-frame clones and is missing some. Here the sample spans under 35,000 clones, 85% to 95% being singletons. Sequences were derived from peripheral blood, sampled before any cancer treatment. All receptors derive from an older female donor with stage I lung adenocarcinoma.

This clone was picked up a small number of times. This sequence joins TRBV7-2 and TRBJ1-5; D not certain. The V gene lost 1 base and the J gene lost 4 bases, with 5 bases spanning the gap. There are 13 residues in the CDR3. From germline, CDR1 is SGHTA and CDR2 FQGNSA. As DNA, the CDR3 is TGTGCCAGCAGCTTAGTCCAAAATCAGCCCCAGCATTTT. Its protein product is CASSLVQNQPQHF.

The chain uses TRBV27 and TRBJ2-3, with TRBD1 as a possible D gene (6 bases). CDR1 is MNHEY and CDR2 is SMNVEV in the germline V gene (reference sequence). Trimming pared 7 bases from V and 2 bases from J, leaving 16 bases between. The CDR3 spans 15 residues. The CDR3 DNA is TGTGCCAGCAATTCCTTAGGGGGTCCCACAGATACGCAGTATTTT. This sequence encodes CASNSLGGPTDTQYF.

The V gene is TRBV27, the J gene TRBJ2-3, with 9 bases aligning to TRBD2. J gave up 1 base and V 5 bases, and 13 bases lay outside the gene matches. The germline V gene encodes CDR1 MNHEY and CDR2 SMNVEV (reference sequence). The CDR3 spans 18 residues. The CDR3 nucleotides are TGTGCCAGCAGTGTATACCCTGGGGCGGGAGGGCGCACAGATACGCAGTATTTT. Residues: CASSVYPGAGGRTDTQYF.

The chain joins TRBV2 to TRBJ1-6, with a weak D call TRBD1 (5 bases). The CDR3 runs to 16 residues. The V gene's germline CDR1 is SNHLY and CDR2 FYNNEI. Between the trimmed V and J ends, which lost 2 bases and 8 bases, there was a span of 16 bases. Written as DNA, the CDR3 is TGTGCCAGCAGTGAAAGCGCGGGGCGCGGGGATTCACCCCTCCACTTT. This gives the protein CASSESAGRGDSPLHF. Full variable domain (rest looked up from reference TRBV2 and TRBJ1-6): EPEVTQTPSHQVTQMGQEVILRCVPISNHLYFYWYRQILGQKVEFLVSFYNNEISEKSEIFDDQFSVERPDGSNFTLKIRSTKLEDSAMYFCASSESAGRGDSPLHFGNGTRLTVT.

The CDR3 loop is CASPGNTIYF. The CDR3 DNA reads TGTGCAAGCCCTGGAAACACCATATATTTT. This sequence joins TRBV12-2 and TRBJ1-3. TRBV12-2 represents a pseudogene. The CDR3 sequence is 10 residues long.

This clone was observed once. The CDR3 is CASSGGPSASGNTIYF. In DNA form, the CDR3 reads TGTGCCAGCAGCGGGGGGCCTTCAGCCTCTGGAAACACCATATATTTT. The chain combines TRBV13 with TRBJ1-3, with D possibly being TRBD1 (6 bases). The CDR3 contains 16 residues. Trimming left V 5 bases short and J 0 bases short, with 14 bases between. CDR1 and CDR2 (germline): PRHDT, FYEKMQ (reference sequence).

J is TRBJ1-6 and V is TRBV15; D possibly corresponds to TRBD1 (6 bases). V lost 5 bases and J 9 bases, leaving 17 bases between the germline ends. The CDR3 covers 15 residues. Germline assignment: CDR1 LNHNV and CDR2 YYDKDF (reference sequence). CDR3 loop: CATSEIRGTSSPLHF. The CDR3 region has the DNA TGTGCCACCAGCGAGATCAGGGGTACGAGTTCACCCCTCCACTTT.

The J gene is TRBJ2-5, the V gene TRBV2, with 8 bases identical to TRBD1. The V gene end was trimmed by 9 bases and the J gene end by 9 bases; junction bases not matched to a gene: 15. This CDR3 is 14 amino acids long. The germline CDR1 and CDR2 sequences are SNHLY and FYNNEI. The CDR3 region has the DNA TGTGCCAGTGAACCGGGACAGGCAAGAAGGGCCCAGTACTTC. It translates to CASEPGQARRAQYF.

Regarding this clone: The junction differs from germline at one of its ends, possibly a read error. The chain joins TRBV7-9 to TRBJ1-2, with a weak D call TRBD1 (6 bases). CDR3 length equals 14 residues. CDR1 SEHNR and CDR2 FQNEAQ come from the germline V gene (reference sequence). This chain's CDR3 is CASSLGGSHYGYTF. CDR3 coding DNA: TGTGCCAGCAGTTTAGGGGGAAGTCACTATGGCTACACCTTC.

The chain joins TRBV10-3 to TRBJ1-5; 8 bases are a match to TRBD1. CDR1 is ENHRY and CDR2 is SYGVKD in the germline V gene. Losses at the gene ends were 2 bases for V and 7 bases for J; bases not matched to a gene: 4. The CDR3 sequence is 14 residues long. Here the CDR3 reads CAISEGTGLQPQHF. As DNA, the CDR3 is TGTGCCATCAGTGAGGGGACAGGTTTGCAGCCCCAGCATTTT.

The CDR3 DNA is TGTGCCAGCTCACCGACAGGGTGGAATAGCAATCAGCCCCAGCATTTT. It is translated as CASSPTGWNSNQPQHF. The chain has TRBV18 and TRBJ1-5; 7 bases map to TRBD1. J lost 0 bases, V lost 3 bases, and 5 bases had no gene match. The length of the CDR3 is 16 residues. Germline CDR1 reads KGHSH; CDR2 reads LQKENI.

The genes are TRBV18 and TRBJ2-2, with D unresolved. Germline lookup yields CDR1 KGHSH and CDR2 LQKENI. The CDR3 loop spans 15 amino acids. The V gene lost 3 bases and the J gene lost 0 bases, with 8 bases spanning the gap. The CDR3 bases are TGTGCCAGCTCACCCAAACAGACGAACACCGGGGAGCTGTTTTTT. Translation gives CASSPKQTNTGELFF.

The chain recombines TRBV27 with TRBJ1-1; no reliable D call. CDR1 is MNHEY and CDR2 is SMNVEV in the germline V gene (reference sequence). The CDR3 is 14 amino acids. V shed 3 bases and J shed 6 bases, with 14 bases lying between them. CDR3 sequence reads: CASSFVWPGAEAFF. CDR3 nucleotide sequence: TGTGCCAGCAGTTTCGTTTGGCCGGGCGCTGAAGCTTTCTTT.

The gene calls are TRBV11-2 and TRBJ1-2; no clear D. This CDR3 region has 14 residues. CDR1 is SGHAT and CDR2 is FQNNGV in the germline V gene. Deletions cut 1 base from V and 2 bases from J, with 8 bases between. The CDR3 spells CASSLGRLNYGYTF. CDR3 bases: TGTGCCAGCAGCTTAGGGCGACTGAACTATGGCTACACCTTC.